The present T cell receptor (beta chain) was sequenced within a study of monozygotic twins with inflammatory bowel disease (dated by TCRdb to about 2019). Looking at the study overall: In total, around 30 monozygotic twin pairs made up the full study: 19 Danish pairs, all IBD-discordant, plus nine German pairs, of which four were IBD-concordant and five were IBD-discordant. The search for disease-associated traits relied mainly on comparing IBD patients with their genetically identical healthy co-twins within discordant pairs. Each individual had, on average, about 151 000 unique TCRalpha sequences and 181 000 unique TCRbeta sequences available for analysis.

Paper-wide results and their limitations: Differing immunosuppressive treatments among patients may have added background noise and inter-individual variability to the repertoires. TCRbeta repertoire diversity, by inverse Simpson index, was decreased in IBD patients compared with their healthy co-twins. Distinction between different T cell subtypes could not be achieved in the analysis. The results gave no support for a single strong signal or clonotype linked to IBD. IBD patients shared fewer clonotypes with other individuals than healthy twins did, most markedly in patients showing signs of disease activity. Concordant and discordant twins showed no difference in repertoire similarity, possibly because of limited statistical power.

Libraries were built with 5' RACE. Preparation of each TCR library used around 3.5 ug of total RNA. For each sample, cDNA synthesis was carried out in eight separate reactions using SMARTScribe reverse transcriptase. During cDNA synthesis, template switching introduced unique molecular identifiers that contained a 6-nucleotide sample barcode. TCRalpha and TCRbeta cDNA was amplified by two nested PCRs of 16 and 9 cycles, with bead purification after each PCR. Before amplification, the cDNA was treated with uracil DNA-glycosylase and purified using the QIAquick PCR purification kit. The second PCR was the step at which Illumina TruSeq-compatible adapters and sample-specific barcodes were added. Library quality and concentration were checked on TapeStation and Qubit, and libraries were pooled at approximately 4.7 ng each. Sequencing of the pooled libraries was done on an Illumina HiSeq2500 single-index Rapid Run using custom sequencing primers and 2 x 100 bp reads. From the authors' description of their analysis: MiGEC version 1.2.6 was used for UMI-based consensus assembly to correct PCR and sequencing errors. V(D)J alignment, clonotype assembly and CDR3 extraction were performed with MiXCR version 2.1.1. To normalise gene usage, clonotype sharing and MAIT/NKT TCR abundance, the analysis used the top 1000, 10 000 and 20 000 clonotypes per sample. After downsampling to 27 000 UMIs, diversity was calculated as the inverse Simpson index using the vegan R package. Paired Mann-Whitney U tests were applied to discordant twin pairs, with Benjamini-Hochberg correction for multiple testing. TCRdb reprocessed the reads, and each CDR3 protein sequence is entered once, without DNA. The V and J calls follow TCRdb's processing rather than the paper's. The sample table on file contains some 150,000 distinct CDR3 sequences. 2.4% of the sample goes to the ten largest clones.

From each donor, a 2.5 ml peripheral blood sample was collected into PAXgene tubes and kept at -80 degrees C. Total RNA was isolated from whole blood with the PAXgene blood miRNA kit on an automated QIAcube, without T cell sorting. Peripheral blood from monozygotic twin pairs who were concordant or discordant for inflammatory bowel disease underwent deep TCRalpha and TCRbeta repertoire profiling using unique molecular barcoding. Smoking habits were recorded for all twin pairs, with individuals classified as current, former or never smokers. Points on this clonotype: The antigen this receptor binds is unknown.

Including the terminal cysteine and phenylalanine, the CDR3 comprises 16 residues. No DNA is listed. As encoded in the germline V gene (reference sequence), CDR1 is LNHDA while CDR2 is SQIVND. The chain joins TRBV19 to TRBJ2-2; lacking DNA, the TRBD2 call made by TCRdb goes unchecked. The TCR comes from a human donor with ulcerative colitis or Crohn's disease, or a healthy co-twin of an affected twin (not recorded which). The sample was blood. This receptor carries the CDR3 CASRRGLLMNTGELFF.